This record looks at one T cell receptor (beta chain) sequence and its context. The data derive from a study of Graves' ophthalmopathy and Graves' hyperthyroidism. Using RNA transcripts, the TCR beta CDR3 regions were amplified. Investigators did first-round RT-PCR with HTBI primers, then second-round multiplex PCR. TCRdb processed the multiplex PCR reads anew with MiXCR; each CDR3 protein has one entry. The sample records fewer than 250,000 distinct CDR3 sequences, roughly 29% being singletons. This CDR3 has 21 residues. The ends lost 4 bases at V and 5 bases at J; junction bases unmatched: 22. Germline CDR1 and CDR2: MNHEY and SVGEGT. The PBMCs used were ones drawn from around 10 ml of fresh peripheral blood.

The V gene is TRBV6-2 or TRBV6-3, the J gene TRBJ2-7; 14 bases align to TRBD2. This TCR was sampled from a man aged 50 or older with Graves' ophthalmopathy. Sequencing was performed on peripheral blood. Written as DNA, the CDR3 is TGTGCCAGCAGTTCCGCGGCCTCACGACTAGCGGGAGGGCATAAGGTGAACGAGCAGTACTTC. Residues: CASSSAASRLAGGHKVNEQYF.